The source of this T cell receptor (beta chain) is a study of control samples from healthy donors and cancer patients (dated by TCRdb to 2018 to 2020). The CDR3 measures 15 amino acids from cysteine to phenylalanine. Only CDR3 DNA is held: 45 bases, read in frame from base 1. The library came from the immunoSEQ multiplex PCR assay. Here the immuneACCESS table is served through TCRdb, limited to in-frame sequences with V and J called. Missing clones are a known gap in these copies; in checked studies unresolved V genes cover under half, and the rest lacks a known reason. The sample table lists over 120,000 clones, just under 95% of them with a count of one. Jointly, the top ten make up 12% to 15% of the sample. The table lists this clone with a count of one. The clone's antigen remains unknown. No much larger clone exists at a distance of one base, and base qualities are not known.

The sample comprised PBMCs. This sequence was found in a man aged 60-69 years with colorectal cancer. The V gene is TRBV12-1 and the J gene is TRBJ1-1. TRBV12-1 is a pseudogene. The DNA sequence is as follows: TGTGCCAGCAGTCCTAAAGGGCATAATGACACTGAAGCTTTCTTT. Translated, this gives CASSPKGHNDTEAFF.